The 9 T cell receptor beta chains in this list originate from one sample, sequenced in a study of blood T cells in healthy people across ages. A second roughly 7 to 12 cycle PCR used barcoded and J-beta primers. TCRdb recomputed calls from the 5' RACE reads with MiXCR, one row per CDR3 protein. The table lists some 1.5 million distinct CDR3 sequences, approximately 43% of them singletons, with about 4% in the top ten. The sequenced sample consisted of blood. The source is a woman aged 18-29 years in good health.

CDR3 nucleotides: TGTGCCAGCAGTTACAGTGGGAAGGGGCAAGAGACCCAGTACTTC. Amino acids: CASSYSGKGQETQYF. The rearrangement uses TRBV6-5 and TRBJ2-7; a possible D gene is TRBD1 (5 bases). The J call may be incorrect, as the DNA end agrees better with TRBJ2-5. This CDR3 has 15 residues. CDR1 and CDR2 from the germline V gene are MNHEY and SVGAGI.

This clonotype was seen more than once but under ten times. J is TRBJ2-3 and V is TRBV27, with D tentatively TRBD1 (6 bases). There are 12 residues in the CDR3. Trimming left V 10 bases short and J 7 bases short, with 15 bases between. Germline values: CDR1 MNHEY, CDR2 SMNVEV (reference sequence). The CDR3 bases are TGTGCCACCACCGACAGGTTTTATACGCAGTATTTT. It yields the protein CATTDRFYTQYF.

For this clonotype: The junction departs from germline at one end; a sequencing error may be responsible. This sequence joins TRBV28 and TRBJ1-1; D gene ambiguous. The CDR3 sequence is 13 residues long. Per germline, CDR1 MDHEN and CDR2 SYDVKM. The CDR3 is CAGSRTPPDEAFF. The CDR3 coding sequence is TGTGCCGGCAGTCGTACCCCGCCAGATGAAGCTTTCTTT. The entire variable domain, with the rest obtained from reference TRBV28 and TRBJ1-1, is as follows: DVKVTQSSRYLVKRTGEKVFLECVQDMDHENMFWYRQDPGLGLRLIYFSYDVKMKEKGDIPEGYSVSREKKERFSLILESASTNQTSMYLCAGSRTPPDEAFFGQGTRLTVV.

This clonotype showed up just a few times. V gene TRBV10-3 combines with J gene TRBJ1-6; D is unclear. The length of the CDR3 is 14 residues. Germline V gene data show CDR1 as ENHRY and CDR2 as SYGVKD. Trimming cost V 3 bases and J 10 bases, with 13 bases left between them. This CDR3 is CAISDRVLGSPLHF. The CDR3 bases are TGTGCCATCAGTGACCGGGTATTAGGATCACCCCTCCACTTT.

This clonotype showed up just a few times. The chain carries TRBV7-2 and TRBJ2-3, with TRBD2 matching 11 bases. Germline V gene data show CDR1 as SGHTA and CDR2 as FQGNSA. CDR3 length: 16 amino acids. V dropped 2 bases and J dropped 2; count of bases not matched to a gene: 3. The CDR3 nucleotides are TGTGCCAGCAGCTTATCTAGCGGGGGGTCCACAGATACGCAGTATTTT. Its translation: CASSLSSGGSTDTQYF.

This clonotype was seen just once. CDR3 DNA: TGCAGTGCTAGAGCGGATCAGGGACCAAGCTCTGGGGCCAACGTCCTGACTTTC. Protein sequence: CSARADQGPSSGANVLTF. The rearrangement uses TRBV20-1 and TRBJ2-6; D is possibly TRBD1 or TRBD2 (5 bases each). This CDR3 has 18 residues. The V and J ends lost 1 base and 0 bases respectively, with 16 bases between them. CDR1 and CDR2 (germline): DFQATT, SNEGSKA (reference sequence).

Only a few counts were recorded for this clonotype. The rearrangement uses TRBV6-5 and TRBJ2-7, with D tentatively TRBD1 (6 bases). CDR1 MNHEY and CDR2 SVGAGI come from the germline V gene. The CDR3 length is 17 residues. Deletions cut 2 bases from V and 2 bases from J, with 19 bases between. The CDR3 spells CASSYRLVGRGTYEQYF. As DNA, the CDR3 is TGTGCCAGCAGTTACCGGCTCGTTGGCAGGGGAACCTACGAGCAGTACTTC.

The chain is built from TRBV5-1 and TRBJ2-1; D call uncertain. The assigned J gene may be wrong: the sequence end matches TRBJ2-7 better. CDR1 SGHRS and CDR2 YFSETQ come from the germline V gene. The CDR3 is 16 residues long. The CDR3 is CASSFRVTSSYNEQYF. As DNA, the CDR3 is TGCGCCAGCAGCTTTAGGGTCACCAGCTCCTACAATGAGCAGTACTTC.

The chain couples TRBV29-1 to TRBJ2-7, with 9 bases aligning to TRBD2. Trimming took 0 bases from V and 7 from J; bases not matched to a gene: 1. This CDR3 has 12 residues. CDR1 and CDR2 (germline): SQVTM, ANQGSEA. The CDR3 sequence is CSVEELAGEQYF. CDR3 sequence (DNA): TGCAGCGTTGAAGAGCTAGCGGGGGAGCAGTACTTC.